This is a list of T cell receptor beta chains from one sample in a study of cytomegalovirus exposure and HLA in healthy donors. The protocol was immunoSEQ multiplex PCR, while the TCRdb copy is restricted to in-frame clones and leaves out a portion. This sample carries approximately 82,000 clones, approximately 74% of them seen once, and the ten largest clones take around 6.5%. Sample: PBMCs. These TCRs come from a woman aged 45-65 years in good health and CMV-seropositive. Both conserved end residues are part of each CDR3. Each record gives: clone size, CDR3 length, V gene, D gene, J gene, CDR3 DNA, CDR3 protein. A D gene is named only where the DNA matches it firmly. Size values are once, few and many counts, or a class for expanded clones, and some rows have none.

clone size: -; CDR3 length: 16; V gene: TRBV14; D gene: TRBD2; J gene: TRBJ2-2; CDR3 DNA: TGTGCCAGCAGCCCCCATAGCGGGAGCAATGTCGGGGAGCTGTTTTTT; CDR3 protein: CASSPHSGSNVGELFF
clone size: once; CDR3 length: 14; V gene: TRBV7-9; D gene: -; J gene: TRBJ2-7; CDR3 DNA: TGTGCCAGCAGCCCACTGGGAGGCTCCTACGAGCAGTACTTC; CDR3 protein: CASSPLGGSYEQYF
clone size: once; CDR3 length: 13; V gene: TRBV19; D gene: TRBD1; J gene: TRBJ1-1; CDR3 DNA: TGTGCCAGTAGACGGGACAGGGCCACTGAAGCTTTCTTT; CDR3 protein: CASRRDRATEAFF
clone size: -; CDR3 length: 17; V gene: TRBV28; D gene: TRBD2; J gene: TRBJ2-7; CDR3 DNA: TGTGCCAGCAGTTTCCCGGGACTAGCGGGTTCGGACTACGAGCAGTACTTC; CDR3 protein: CASSFPGLAGSDYEQYF
clone size: -; CDR3 length: 15; V gene: TRBV2; D gene: -; J gene: TRBJ2-1; CDR3 DNA: TGTGCCAGCAGGGACATCAATATACTTGTCAATGAGCAGTTCTTC; CDR3 protein: CASRDINILVNEQFF
clone size: -; CDR3 length: 18; V gene: TRBV11-2; D gene: TRBD2; J gene: TRBJ2-1; CDR3 DNA: TGTGCCAGCAGCCTTGGGGGAAGCGGGAGGCACTCCTACAATGAGCAGTTCTTC; CDR3 protein: CASSLGGSGRHSYNEQFF
clone size: once; CDR3 length: 14; V gene: TRBV30; D gene: TRBD2; J gene: TRBJ2-1; CDR3 DNA: TGTGCCTGCTTCTACGCGGGAGGGGCGTATGAGCAGTTCTTC; CDR3 protein: CACFYAGGAYEQFF
clone size: -; CDR3 length: 14; V gene: TRBV10-3; D gene: -; J gene: TRBJ2-1; CDR3 DNA: TGTGCCATCGGTTCGGGAAGTGGCTACAATGAGCAGTTCTTC; CDR3 protein: CAIGSGSGYNEQFF
clone size: -; CDR3 length: 15; V gene: TRBV5-6; D gene: -; J gene: TRBJ1-5; CDR3 DNA: TGTGCCAGCAGCTTGGAGGGGTACCTCGATCAGCCCCAGCATTTT; CDR3 protein: CASSLEGYLDQPQHF
clone size: once; CDR3 length: 15; V gene: TRBV9; D gene: -; J gene: TRBJ1-4; CDR3 DNA: TGTGCCAGCAGCGTCATGGGGGGGACTAGTGAAAAACTGTTTTTT; CDR3 protein: CASSVMGGTSEKLFF
clone size: few; CDR3 length: 13; V gene: TRBV10-3; D gene: TRBD1; J gene: TRBJ2-7; CDR3 DNA: TGTGCCATCAGTGGGACAGGGGTCTACGAGCAGTACTTC; CDR3 protein: CAISGTGVYEQYF
clone size: -; CDR3 length: 20; V gene: TRBV23-1; D gene: TRBD1; J gene: TRBJ2-2; CDR3 DNA: TGCGCCAGCAGTCAACGTCAAATTCGTTTGGGACAGGGAGACGCCGGGGAGCTGTTTTTT; CDR3 protein: CASSQRQIRLGQGDAGELFF
clone size: -; CDR3 length: 12; V gene: TRBV28; D gene: TRBD1; J gene: TRBJ2-4; CDR3 DNA: TGTGCCAGCAGTAACCAACAGGGGCAGTTGTACTTC; CDR3 protein: CASSNQQGQLYF
clone size: -; CDR3 length: 17; V gene: TRBV28; D gene: -; J gene: TRBJ2-3; CDR3 DNA: TGTGCCAGCAGTCACAACCTCCGGGACTTATCCACAGATACGCAGTATTTT; CDR3 protein: CASSHNLRDLSTDTQYF